This TCR beta chain was profiled in a study of blood T cell repertoires in COVID-19. Study summary: PBMCs, B-cell-depleted T cells, or T cells provided the cDNA or gDNA that made up the material.

As handled by the study authors: Reference gene primer amplification gave nucleated cell count estimates. This table comes from immunoSEQ multiplex PCR, and its TCRdb copy is limited to in-frame clones, with some not included. That table is the source of V, J and clone size, and D and trimming were worked out from the DNA. In the table there are around 250,000 clones, around 80% of which are singletons. Sequenced: peripheral blood. This clonotype was obtained from a man at least 80 years old with acute or convalescent COVID-19.

CDR3 DNA: TGTGCCAGCAGTGAAGGGTGGAGGGGAGGTTGGCTGTTTTTT. Translated: CASSEGWRGGWLFF. The genes are TRBV6-1 and TRBJ1-4; tentative D call: TRBD1 (5 bases). Germline CDR1 and CDR2: MNHNS and SASEGT. V gave up 1 base and J gave up 14 bases, with 17 bases separating them. The CDR3 covers 14 residues.